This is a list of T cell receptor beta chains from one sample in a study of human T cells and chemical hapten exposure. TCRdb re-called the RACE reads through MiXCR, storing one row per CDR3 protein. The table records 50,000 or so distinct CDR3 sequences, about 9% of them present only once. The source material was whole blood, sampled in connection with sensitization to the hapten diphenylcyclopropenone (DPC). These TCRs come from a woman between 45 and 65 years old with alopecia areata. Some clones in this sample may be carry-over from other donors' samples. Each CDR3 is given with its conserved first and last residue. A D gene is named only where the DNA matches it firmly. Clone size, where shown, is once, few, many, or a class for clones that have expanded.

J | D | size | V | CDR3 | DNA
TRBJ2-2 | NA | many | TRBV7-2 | CASSLEWPGNTGELFF | TGTGCCAGCAGCTTAGAGTGGCCTGGTAACACCGGGGAGCTGTTTTTT
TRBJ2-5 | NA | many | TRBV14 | CASSQLGTSQETQYF | TGTGCCAGCAGCCAACTTGGGACGAGCCAAGAGACCCAGTACTTC
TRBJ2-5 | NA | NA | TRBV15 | CATSRTKTVRETQYF | TGTGCCACCAGCAGGACGAAGACGGTGCGTGAGACCCAGTACTTC
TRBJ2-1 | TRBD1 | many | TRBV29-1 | CSVEDLGQGYNEQFF | TGCAGCGTTGAAGACCTGGGACAGGGCTACAATGAGCAGTTCTTC
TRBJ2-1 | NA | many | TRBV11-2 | CASSFGRDGEQFF | TGTGCCAGCAGCTTTGGACGGGACGGAGAGCAGTTCTTC
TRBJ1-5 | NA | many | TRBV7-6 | CASSLGVMQPQHF | TGTGCCAGCAGCTTAGGGGTAATGCAGCCCCAGCATTTT
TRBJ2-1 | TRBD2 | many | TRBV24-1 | CATSGLAGDRNEQFF | TGTGCCACCAGTGGGCTAGCGGGAGATCGAAATGAGCAGTTCTTC
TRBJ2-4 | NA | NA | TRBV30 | CAWIKGKNIQYF | TGTGCCTGGATCAAAGGGAAAAACATTCAGTACTTC
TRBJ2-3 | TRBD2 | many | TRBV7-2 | CASSSPRKGRVVIDTQYF | TGTGCCAGCAGCTCTCCTCGAAAAGGGAGGGTTGTAATAGATACGCAGTATTTT
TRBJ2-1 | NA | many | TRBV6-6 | CASSYEGAGNEQFF | TGTGCCAGCAGTTACGAGGGAGCGGGCAATGAGCAGTTCTTC
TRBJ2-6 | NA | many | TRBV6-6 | CASSYQSGRQGANVLTF | TGTGCCAGCAGTTACCAGTCAGGGCGGCAAGGGGCCAACGTCCTGACTTTC
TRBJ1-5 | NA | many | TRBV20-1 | CSAVVAADNQPQHF | TGCAGTGCCGTAGTCGCTGCCGACAATCAGCCCCAGCATTTT
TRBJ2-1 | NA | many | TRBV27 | CASAYRDLKYNEQFF | TGTGCCAGCGCCTACCGGGACCTCAAATACAATGAGCAGTTCTTC
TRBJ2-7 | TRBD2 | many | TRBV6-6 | CASSFKTSGNFYLEQYF | TGTGCCAGCAGTTTTAAGACTAGCGGGAACTTCTACCTCGAGCAGTACTTC
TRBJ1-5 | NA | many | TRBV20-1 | CSARQGPQPQHF | TGCAGTGCTAGACAGGGGCCTCAGCCCCAGCATTTT
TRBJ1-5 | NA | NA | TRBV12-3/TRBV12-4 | CASSFSLSNQPQHF | TGTGCCAGCAGTTTCAGTCTTAGCAATCAGCCCCAGCATTTT
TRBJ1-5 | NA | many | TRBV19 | CASSMRRGNQPQHF | TGTGCCAGTAGTATGAGGCGGGGAAATCAGCCCCAGCATTTT
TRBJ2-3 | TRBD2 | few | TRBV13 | CASSLGRLAGADTQYF | TGTGCCAGCAGCTTAGGTCGACTAGCGGGAGCAGATACGCAGTATTTT
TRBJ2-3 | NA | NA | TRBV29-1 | CSVEDPRRLSTDTQYF | TGCAGCGTTGAAGATCCACGGCGCCTTAGCACAGATACGCAGTATTTT
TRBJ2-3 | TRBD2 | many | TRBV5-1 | CASSGGLAGVTDTQYF | TGCGCCAGCAGCGGAGGACTAGCGGGAGTAACAGATACGCAGTATTTT
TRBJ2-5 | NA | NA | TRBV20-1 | CSARGGAPETQYF | TGCAGTGCTAGAGGAGGGGCCCCGGAGACCCAGTACTTC
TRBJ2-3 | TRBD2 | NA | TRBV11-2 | CASSSGSGSTQYF | TGTGCCAGCAGTAGCGGGAGTGGTAGTACGCAGTATTTT
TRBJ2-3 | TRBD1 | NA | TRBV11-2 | CASSRNRGSTDTQYF | TGTGCCAGCAGCCGGAACAGGGGGAGCACAGATACGCAGTATTTT
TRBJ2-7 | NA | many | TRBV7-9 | CASSPQVEQYF | TGTGCCAGCAGCCCACAGGTCGAGCAGTACTTC
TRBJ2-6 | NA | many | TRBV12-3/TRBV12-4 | CASSNGANVLTF | TGTGCCAGCAGTAATGGGGCCAACGTCCTGACTTTC
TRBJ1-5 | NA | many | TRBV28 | CASSFDSNQPQHF | TGTGCCAGCAGTTTTGATAGCAATCAGCCCCAGCATTTT
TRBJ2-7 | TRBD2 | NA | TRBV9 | CASSVGTSGSHEQYF | TGTGCCAGCAGCGTAGGTACTAGCGGGAGCCACGAGCAGTACTTC
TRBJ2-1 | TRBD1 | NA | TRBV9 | CASSVDRGIDNEQFF | TGTGCCAGCAGCGTCGACAGGGGCATCGACAATGAGCAGTTCTTC
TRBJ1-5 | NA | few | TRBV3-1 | CASSQDRRQPQHF | TGTGCCAGCAGCCAAGACAGGCGTCAGCCCCAGCATTTT
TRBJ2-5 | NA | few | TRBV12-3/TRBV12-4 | CASSVQAGAQETQYF | TGTGCCAGCAGTGTTCAAGCAGGGGCCCAAGAGACCCAGTACTTC
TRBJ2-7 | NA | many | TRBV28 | CASSLLGYEQYF | TGTGCCAGCAGTTTACTGGGCTACGAGCAGTACTTC
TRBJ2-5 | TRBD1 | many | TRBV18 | CASSPQKQGQETQYF | TGTGCCAGCTCACCACAAAAACAGGGGCAGGAGACCCAGTACTTC
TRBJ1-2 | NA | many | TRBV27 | CASTRSAGAGGYTF | TGTGCCAGCACGCGAAGTGCAGGAGCAGGGGGCTACACCTTC
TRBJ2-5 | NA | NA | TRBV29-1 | CSAGNYPETQYF | TGCAGCGCCGGGAACTACCCGGAGACCCAGTACTTC
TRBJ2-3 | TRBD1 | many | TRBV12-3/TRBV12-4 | CASSPGTGGASRNTQYF | TGTGCCAGCAGTCCAGGTACAGGGGGCGCTTCAAGGAATACGCAGTATTTT
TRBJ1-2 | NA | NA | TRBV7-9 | CASSLESGYGYTF | TGTGCCAGCAGCTTAGAAAGTGGCTATGGCTACACCTTC
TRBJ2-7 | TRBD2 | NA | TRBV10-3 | CATAGLGNEQYF | TGTGCCACTGCGGGACTAGGTAACGAGCAGTACTTC
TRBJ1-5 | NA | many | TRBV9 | CASSKDHSNQPQHF | TGTGCCAGCAGCAAGGATCATAGCAATCAGCCCCAGCATTTT
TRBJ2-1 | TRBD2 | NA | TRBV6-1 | CASQGLAGASNEQFF | TGTGCCAGCCAAGGACTAGCGGGAGCTTCCAATGAGCAGTTCTTC
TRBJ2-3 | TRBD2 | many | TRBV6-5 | CASQDPGLAASTDTQYF | TGTGCCAGCCAAGATCCGGGACTAGCGGCTAGCACAGATACGCAGTATTTT
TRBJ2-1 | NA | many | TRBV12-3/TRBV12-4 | CASSFSLANSYNEQFF | TGTGCCAGCAGTTTCTCTTTAGCGAACTCCTACAATGAGCAGTTCTTC
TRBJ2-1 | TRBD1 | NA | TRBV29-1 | CSVDRQGDYNEQFF | TGCAGCGTAGACCGACAGGGGGACTACAATGAGCAGTTCTTC
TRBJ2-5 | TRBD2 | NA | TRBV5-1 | CASSLVAGGPETQYF | TGCGCCAGCAGCTTGGTTGCGGGAGGGCCAGAGACCCAGTACTTC
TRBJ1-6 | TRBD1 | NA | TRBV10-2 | CASKGTGDNSPLHF | TGCGCCAGCAAAGGGACAGGGGATAATTCACCCCTCCACTTT
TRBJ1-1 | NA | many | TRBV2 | CASRGQLGLNTEAFF | TGTGCCAGCAGGGGCCAGCTGGGACTGAACACTGAAGCTTTCTTT
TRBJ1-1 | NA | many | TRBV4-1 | CASSQLFDKRALGAFF | TGCGCCAGCAGCCAGCTTTTTGATAAACGGGCATTGGGAGCTTTCTTT
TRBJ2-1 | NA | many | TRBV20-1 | CSATLSGEQFF | TGCAGTGCCACCCTTAGCGGCGAGCAGTTCTTC
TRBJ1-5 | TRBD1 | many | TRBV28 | CASSLTGGVKPQHF | TGTGCCAGCAGTCTTACAGGGGGCGTAAAGCCCCAGCATTTT